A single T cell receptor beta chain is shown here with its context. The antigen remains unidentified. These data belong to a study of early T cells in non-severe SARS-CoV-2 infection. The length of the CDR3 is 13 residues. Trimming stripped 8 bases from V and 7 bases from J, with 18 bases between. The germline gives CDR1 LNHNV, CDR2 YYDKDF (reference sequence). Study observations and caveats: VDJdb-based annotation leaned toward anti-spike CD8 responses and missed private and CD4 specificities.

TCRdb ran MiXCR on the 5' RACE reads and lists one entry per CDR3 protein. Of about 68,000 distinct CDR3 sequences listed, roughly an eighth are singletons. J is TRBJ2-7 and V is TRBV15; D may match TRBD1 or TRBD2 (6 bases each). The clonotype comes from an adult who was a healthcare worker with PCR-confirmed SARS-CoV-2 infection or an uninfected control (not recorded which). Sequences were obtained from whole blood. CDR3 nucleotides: TGTGCCACCCTACGGACGGGGGCCAGTGAGCAGTACTTC. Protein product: CATLRTGASEQYF. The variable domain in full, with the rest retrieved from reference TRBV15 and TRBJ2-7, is DAMVIQNPRYQVTQFGKPVTLSCSQTLNHNVMYWYQQKSSQAPKLLFHYYDKDFNNEADTPDNFQSRRPNTSFCFLDIRSPGLGDTAMYLCATLRTGASEQYFGPGTRLTVT.